The next 26 T cell receptor beta chains were all read from a single sample in a study of human T cells and chemical hapten exposure. MiXCR, applied by TCRdb to the RACE reads, yields one record per CDR3 protein. The sample records 100,000 to 150,000 distinct CDR3 sequences, roughly 12% being singletons. Sample time point: pre-sensitization, week 0. As for treatment: therapeutic diphenylcyclopropenone sensitization with weekly scalp DPC. The sequenced sample was whole blood, obtained in connection with sensitization to the hapten diphenylcyclopropenone (DPC). Source of these receptors: a woman aged 18-29 years with alopecia areata. Some clones in this sample may be carry-over from other donors' samples.

This clonotype was counted ten times or more. The chain is built from TRBV27 and TRBJ2-7; 7 positions agree with TRBD1. The CDR3 is made up of 14 amino acids. In germline, CDR1 is MNHEY, CDR2 SMNVEV (reference sequence). Losses at the gene ends were 3 bases for V and 3 bases for J; bases not matched to a gene: 5. CDR3 nucleotides: TGTGCCAGCAGTTTTAGGGGGCTACTCTACGAGCAGTACTTC. It specifies CASSFRGLLYEQYF.

V usage is TRBV4-3 and J usage is TRBJ1-6; D gene ambiguous. Trimming left V 0 bases short and J 0 bases short, with 9 bases between. Germline V gene data show CDR1 as LGHNA and CDR2 as YSLEER. This CDR3 region has 17 residues. The CDR3 DNA sequence: TGCGCCAGCAGCCAAGACGAAATGAGCTCCTATAATTCACCCCTCCACTTT. Amino acids: CASSQDEMSSYNSPLHF.

This clonotype was counted a few times. In nucleotides, the CDR3 is TGTGCCAGCAGCTCGCGGGGGAGCTCCTACAATGAGCAGTTCTTC. This translates into CASSSRGSSYNEQFF. This chain connects TRBV7-9 to TRBJ2-1, with 7 bases lining up with TRBD2. The germline gives CDR1 SEHNR, CDR2 FQNEAQ (reference sequence). The CDR3 runs 15 residues. The J segment lost 0 bases and the V segment lost 4 bases, leaving 3 bases of the junction unmatched.

This clonotype was detected a few times. The V and J genes are TRBV4-3 and TRBJ1-3; a weak D match, TRBD1 (6 bases). Germline V gene lookup returns CDR1 LGHNA and CDR2 YSLEER. The CDR3 has 17 amino acids. The V end lost 1 base, the J end lost 2 bases, and 15 bases lay between the germline ends. The DNA of the CDR3 is TGCGCCAGCAGCCAAGTCGTCCGGGGGCTCACTGGAAACACCATATATTTT. It codes for CASSQVVRGLTGNTIYF.

At least ten counts were recorded for this clonotype. This chain's CDR3 is CASSSGQGWTEAFF. CDR3 DNA sequence: TGTGCCAGCAGCAGTGGACAGGGTTGGACTGAAGCTTTCTTT. The chain recombines TRBV5-4 with TRBJ1-1, with 8 bases fitting TRBD1. Trimming took 4 bases from V and 5 from J; bases not matched to a gene: 7. Germline V gene lookup returns CDR1 SGHNT and CDR2 YYREEE (reference sequence). The CDR3 loop spans 14 amino acids.

The V call is TRBV6-2 or TRBV6-3, the J call TRBJ2-7; D ambiguous. CDR1 and CDR2 from the germline V gene are MNHEY and SVGEGT. This CDR3 has 15 amino acids. V lost 8 bases, J lost 2 bases, and 19 bases lay in between. The CDR3 DNA sequence: TGTGCCAGCGGAAACACTCGCGACGACCCCTACGAGCAGTACTTC. Translation: CASGNTRDDPYEQYF.

V usage is TRBV19 and J usage is TRBJ1-2, with D hard to call. In germline, CDR1 is LNHDA, CDR2 SQIVND (reference sequence). The V and J ends lost 1 base and 3 bases respectively, with 6 bases between them. CDR3 length equals 13 residues. The CDR3 DNA sequence: TGTGCCAGTAGTATAGCCACAGACTATGGCTACACCTTC. Protein: CASSIATDYGYTF.

The gene calls are TRBV9 and TRBJ2-4; tentatively, D is TRBD1 (5 bases). There are 15 residues in the CDR3. V lost 5 bases and J lost 1, with 13 bases in between. In germline, CDR1 is SGDLS, CDR2 YYNGEE. The CDR3 protein is CASRPRVSAKNIQYF. DNA for the CDR3: TGTGCCAGCAGACCCAGGGTTTCGGCCAAAAACATTCAGTACTTC.

This chain links TRBV6-5 with TRBJ1-5; the D gene is possibly TRBD1 (5 bases). In germline, CDR1 is MNHEY, CDR2 SVGAGI. This CDR3 spans 15 amino acids. V lost 2 bases and J lost 0, with 8 bases in between. The CDR3 sequence is CASSYAGDSNQPQHF. The CDR3 region has the DNA TGTGCCAGCAGTTACGCGGGGGATAGCAATCAGCCCCAGCATTTT.

This clonotype has more than one count but fewer than ten. The chain combines TRBV20-1 with TRBJ2-7, with 9 bases lining up with TRBD1. Germline assignment: CDR1 DFQATT and CDR2 SNEGSKA (reference sequence). The V segment lost 7 bases and the J segment 9 bases; nucleotides outside the gene matches: 19. The CDR3 has 15 residues. The CDR3 here is CSGSGRGTGNYVQYF. The CDR3 nucleotides are TGCAGTGGTAGTGGACGGGGGACAGGGAATTATGTGCAGTACTTC.

This clonotype showed up many times. The chain has TRBV5-1 and TRBJ2-1; 15 positions match TRBD2. Germline-derived CDR1 and CDR2 are SGHRS and YFSETQ. V shed 4 bases, J shed 3 bases, and the junction held 8 bases outside the gene matches. The CDR3 sequence is 18 residues long. Here the CDR3 reads CASSLGLAGGWSYNEQFF. Here the CDR3 DNA reads TGCGCCAGCAGCCTGGGACTAGCGGGGGGCTGGAGCTACAATGAGCAGTTCTTC.

This rearrangement joins TRBV12-3 or TRBV12-4 to TRBJ2-1; 11 bases agree with TRBD2. V lost 8 bases and J lost 8; bases outside the gene matches: 8. This CDR3 region has 14 residues. This chain's CDR3 is CASDSGGAGYEQFF. In DNA form, the CDR3 reads TGTGCCAGCGATAGCGGGGGGGCCGGGTATGAGCAGTTCTTC.

The genes are TRBV20-1 and TRBJ1-1; D remains ambiguous. V dropped 5 bases and J dropped 11 bases, with 18 bases sitting between them. The CDR3 is 12 amino acids. In germline, CDR1 is DFQATT, CDR2 SNEGSKA (reference sequence). The CDR3 DNA follows: TGCAGTGCTGCACATGCTTCCGCCTGGGCTTTCTTT. Its translation is CSAAHASAWAFF.

The gene calls are TRBV6-5 and TRBJ2-5; 8 bases map to TRBD1. After removal of 5 bases from V and 5 bases from J, the junction contained 7 bases not matched to a gene. Germline-derived CDR1 and CDR2 are MNHEY and SVGAGI. The CDR3 runs to 14 residues. CDR3: CASSERQGIETQYF. The DNA of the CDR3 is TGTGCCAGCAGTGAAAGACAGGGGATCGAGACCCAGTACTTC.

This clonotype showed up many times. The rearrangement joins TRBV11-2 to TRBJ2-1; D gene uncertain. Germline values: CDR1 SGHAT, CDR2 FQNNGV. The CDR3 covers 13 residues. Trimming left V 1 base short and J 4 bases short, with 5 bases between. CDR3 in DNA: TGTGCCAGCAGCTTAGGACGGTACAATGAGCAGTTCTTC. As protein: CASSLGRYNEQFF.

The rearrangement uses TRBV7-6 and TRBJ2-2; tentatively, D is TRBD1 or TRBD2 (5 bases each). The CDR3 spans 20 residues. V lost 3 bases, J lost 2 bases, and 25 bases lay in between. Per the germline V gene, CDR1 is SGHVS and CDR2 is FNYEAQ. The CDR3 region has the DNA TGTGCCAGCAGCTTTACCCAACTATCTCCGGGACCAGCAAACACCGGGGAGCTGTTTTTT. Amino acid sequence: CASSFTQLSPGPANTGELFF.

This clonotype was found many times. This sequence joins TRBV12-3 or TRBV12-4 and TRBJ2-1, with a possible D match to TRBD1 (7 bases). The V end lost 7 bases, the J end lost 5 bases, and 15 bases lay between the germline ends. This CDR3 has 14 amino acids. Written as DNA, the CDR3 is TGTGCCAGCACCCCGGGGGACAGAAACAATGAGCAGTTCTTC. Translating gives CASTPGDRNNEQFF.

This clonotype has a single count. This sequence joins TRBV7-9 and TRBJ2-2, with D possibly matching TRBD1 (6 bases). This CDR3 is 16 amino acids long. The V gene lost 3 bases and the J gene lost 6 bases, with 17 bases spanning the gap. The V gene's germline CDR1 is SEHNR and CDR2 FQNEAQ (reference sequence). The CDR3 DNA follows: TGTGCCAGCAGCTTTAGCCGACAGGACATTCCCGGGGAGCTGTTTTTT. Translation: CASSFSRQDIPGELFF.

The V and J genes are TRBV27 and TRBJ2-3; 8 nucleotides align to TRBD1. Germline V lookup: CDR1 MNHEY, CDR2 SMNVEV (reference sequence). V trimming: 8 bases; J trimming: 1 base; junction bases outside the gene matches: 8. The CDR3 totals 15 residues. The CDR3 DNA follows: TGTGCCAGCGGCACGACAGGGGTCGGCACAGATACGCAGTATTTT. Translating gives CASGTTGVGTDTQYF.

This clonotype has just one count. The CDR3 DNA follows: TGTGCCAGCAATTACGGCGAGGATGGAGCTTTCTTT. Translated: CASNYGEDGAFF. This chain links TRBV28 with TRBJ1-1; D is undetermined. Between the trimmed V and J ends, which lost 7 bases and 10 bases, there was a span of 16 bases. CDR3 length equals 12 residues. CDR1 and CDR2 from the germline V gene are MDHEN and SYDVKM.

This clonotype showed up many times. The V call is TRBV6-6, the J call TRBJ2-3; a weak D match, TRBD2 (5 bases). Germline V lookup: CDR1 MNHNY, CDR2 SVGAGI (reference sequence). CDR3 length: 12 residues. Trimming left V 6 bases short and J 8 bases short, with 12 bases between. The CDR3 protein is CASSSPAGTQYF. CDR3 DNA sequence: TGTGCCAGCAGCTCACCGGCGGGTACGCAGTATTTT.

This clonotype was seen many times. The V call is TRBV6-5, the J call TRBJ2-5; 7 bases match TRBD1. This CDR3 has 13 residues. Germline V lookup: CDR1 MNHEY, CDR2 SVGAGI. J lost 4 bases, V lost 6 bases, and 5 bases had no gene match. The CDR3 protein is CASRTRDRETQYF. The DNA of the CDR3 is TGTGCCAGCAGGACCCGGGACAGAGAGACCCAGTACTTC.

This clonotype was seen only a few times. The rearrangement links TRBV18 to TRBJ2-5; TRBD2 matches 15 bases. Germline CDR1 KGHSH, CDR2 LQKENI. Trimming cost V 2 bases and J 1 base; bases outside gene matches: 11. The CDR3 loop spans 20 amino acids. The CDR3 region has the DNA TGTGCCAGCTCACCATTAGAGGGACTAGCGGGGGGCCACCTCCAAGAGACCCAGTACTTC. This encodes CASSPLEGLAGGHLQETQYF. The full variable domain, its missing parts supplied by reference TRBV18 and TRBJ2-5, is NAGVMQNPRHLVRRRGQEARLRCSPMKGHSHVYWYRQLPEEGLKFMVYLQKENIIDESGMPKERFSAEFPKEGPSILRIQQVVRGDSAAYFCASSPLEGLAGGHLQETQYFGPGTRLLVL.

This clonotype was recorded many times. The chain uses TRBV6-6 and TRBJ1-2; TRBD1 agrees at 8 bases. Germline CDR1 is MNHNY and CDR2 is SVGAGI (reference sequence). The CDR3 extends over 13 amino acids. V lost 7 bases and J lost 8; bases outside the gene matches: 9. DNA for the CDR3: TGTGCCAGCACTCCCCGGGGGGACAGGGGCTACACCTTC. Protein product: CASTPRGDRGYTF.

The rearrangement links TRBV5-8 to TRBJ2-3; TRBD2 matches 11 bases. V was pared by 4 bases and J by 2 bases, with 6 bases of the junction left unmatched. This CDR3 contains 16 residues. The V gene's germline CDR1 is SGHTS and CDR2 YDEGEE. Written as DNA, the CDR3 is TGTGCCAGCAGCCTCGGGACTAGCGGATTCACAGATACGCAGTATTTT. Protein product: CASSLGTSGFTDTQYF.

The V and J genes are TRBV23-1 and TRBJ2-3, with D perhaps matching TRBD2 (7 bases). TRBV23-1 is an ORF, and what it does is uncertain. This CDR3 has 16 amino acids. Trimming took off 4 bases at V and 2 bases at J, with 16 bases between the two ends. Here the CDR3 DNA reads TGCGCCAGCAGTCGGTTGGGGGGGCAGGACACAGATACGCAGTATTTT. Residues: CASSRLGGQDTDTQYF.